This T cell receptor (beta chain) was captured in a study of blood T cell repertoires in COVID-19. TCRdb's table, derived via immunoSEQ multiplex PCR, lists solely in-frame clones and lacks some. There are some 340,000 clones in the sample; around 83% occur only once, and 5% to 5.5% lies in the top ten. Germline V CDR1 and CDR2: GTSNPN, SVGIG (reference sequence). V lost 4 bases and J lost 5, with 12 bases in between. There are 13 residues in the CDR3. The chain uses TRBV30 and TRBJ1-5; a weak D match, TRBD1 (6 bases). This sequence originates from a woman between 50 and 59 years old who had recovered from COVID-19. The sequenced sample was PBMCs or T cells enriched from blood (not recorded which). DNA for the CDR3: TGTGCCTGGACACAGGGTAGGGATCAGCCCCAGCATTTT. Translating it yields CAWTQGRDQPQHF.